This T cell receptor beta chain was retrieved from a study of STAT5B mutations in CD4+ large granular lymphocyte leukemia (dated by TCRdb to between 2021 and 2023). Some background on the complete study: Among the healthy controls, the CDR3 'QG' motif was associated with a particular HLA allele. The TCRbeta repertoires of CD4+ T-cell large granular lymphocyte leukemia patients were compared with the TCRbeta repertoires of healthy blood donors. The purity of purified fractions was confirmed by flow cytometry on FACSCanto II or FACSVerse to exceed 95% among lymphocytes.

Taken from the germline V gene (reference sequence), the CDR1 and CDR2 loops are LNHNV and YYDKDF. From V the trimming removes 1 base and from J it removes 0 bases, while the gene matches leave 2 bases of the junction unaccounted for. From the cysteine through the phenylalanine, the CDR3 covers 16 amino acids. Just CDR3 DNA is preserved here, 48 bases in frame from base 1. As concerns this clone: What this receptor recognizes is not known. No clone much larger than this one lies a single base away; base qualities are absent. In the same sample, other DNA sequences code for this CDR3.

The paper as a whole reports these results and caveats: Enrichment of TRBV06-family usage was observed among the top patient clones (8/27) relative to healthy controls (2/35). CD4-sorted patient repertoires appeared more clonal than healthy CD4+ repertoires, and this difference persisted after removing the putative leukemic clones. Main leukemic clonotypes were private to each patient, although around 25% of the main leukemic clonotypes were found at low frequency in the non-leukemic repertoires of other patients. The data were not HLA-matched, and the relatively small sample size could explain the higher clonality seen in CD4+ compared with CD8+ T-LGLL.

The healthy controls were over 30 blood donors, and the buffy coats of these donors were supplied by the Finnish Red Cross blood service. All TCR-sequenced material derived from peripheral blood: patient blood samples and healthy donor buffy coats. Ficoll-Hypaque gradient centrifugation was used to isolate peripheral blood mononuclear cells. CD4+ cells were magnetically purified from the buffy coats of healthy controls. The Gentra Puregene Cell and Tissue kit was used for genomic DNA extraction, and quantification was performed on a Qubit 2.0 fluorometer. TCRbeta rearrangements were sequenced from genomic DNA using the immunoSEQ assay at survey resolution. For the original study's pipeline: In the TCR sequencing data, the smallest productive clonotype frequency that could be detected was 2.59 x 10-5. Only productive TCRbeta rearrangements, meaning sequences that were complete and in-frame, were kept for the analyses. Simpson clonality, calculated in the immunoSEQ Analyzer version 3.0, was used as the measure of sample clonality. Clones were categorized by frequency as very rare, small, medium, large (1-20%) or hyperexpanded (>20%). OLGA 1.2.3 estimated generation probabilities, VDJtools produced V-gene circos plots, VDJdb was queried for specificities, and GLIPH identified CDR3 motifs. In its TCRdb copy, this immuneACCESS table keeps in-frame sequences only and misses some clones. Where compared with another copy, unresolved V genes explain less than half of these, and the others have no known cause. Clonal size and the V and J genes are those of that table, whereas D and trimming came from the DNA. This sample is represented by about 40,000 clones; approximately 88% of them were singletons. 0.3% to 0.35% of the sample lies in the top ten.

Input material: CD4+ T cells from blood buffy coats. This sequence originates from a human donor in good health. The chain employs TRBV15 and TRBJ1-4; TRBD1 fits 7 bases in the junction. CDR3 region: CATSRGQGATNEKLFF. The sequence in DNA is TGTGCCACCAGCAGAGGACAGGGTGCAACTAATGAAAAACTGTTTTTT.